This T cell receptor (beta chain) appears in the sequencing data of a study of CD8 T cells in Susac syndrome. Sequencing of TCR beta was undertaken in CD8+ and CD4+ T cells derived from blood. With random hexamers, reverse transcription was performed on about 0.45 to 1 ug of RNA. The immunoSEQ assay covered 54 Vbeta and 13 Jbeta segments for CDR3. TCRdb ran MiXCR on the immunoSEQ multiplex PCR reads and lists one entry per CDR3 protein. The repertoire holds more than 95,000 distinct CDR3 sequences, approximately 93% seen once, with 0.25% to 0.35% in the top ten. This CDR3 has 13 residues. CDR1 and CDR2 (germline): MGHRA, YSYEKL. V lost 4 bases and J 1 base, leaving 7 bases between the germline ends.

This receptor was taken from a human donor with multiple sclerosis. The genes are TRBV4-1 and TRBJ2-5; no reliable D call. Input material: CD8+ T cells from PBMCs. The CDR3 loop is CASSPLSQETQYF. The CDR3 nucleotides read TGCGCCAGCAGCCCCTTGAGCCAAGAGACCCAGTACTTC.